One sample yielded the 30 T cell receptor beta chains listed below, sequenced in a study of T cell repertoires in cytomegalovirus infection. TCRdb fed the reads into MiXCR, producing one record per CDR3 protein. The table shows 700,000 to 850,000 distinct CDR3 sequences, with around a third occurring only once. For these TCRs, the target antigens are not known. The starting material was cultured CD8+ T cells from PBMCs, obtained from culture after CMV antigen stimulation. The receptors originated from a human donor in good health (CMV status not recorded). Some clones in this sample may be carry-over from other donors' samples.

This clonotype was picked up a small number of times. The CDR3 region is CASSSDEAFF. CDR3 coding DNA: TGTGCCAGCAGTTCCGATGAAGCTTTCTTT. The chain carries TRBV11-2 and TRBJ1-1; D remains ambiguous. Germline-derived CDR1 and CDR2 are SGHAT and FQNNGV. Trimming took 6 bases from V and 7 from J, leaving 6 bases between them. The CDR3 is 10 residues long.

Many counts were recorded for this clonotype. The genes are TRBV7-2 and TRBJ1-4; the match to TRBD1 covers 8 bases. CDR3 size: 15 residues. V gave up 4 bases and J gave up 7 bases; unmatched junction bases: 8. Germline lookup yields CDR1 SGHTA and CDR2 FQGNSA. CDR3 in DNA: TGTGCCAGCAGCTATACAGGGGGTCATAGTGAAAAACTGTTTTTT. Translated: CASSYTGGHSEKLFF.

This clonotype was counted at least ten times. The chain employs TRBV7-9 and TRBJ2-7; D assignment may be TRBD1 or TRBD2 (6 bases each). Trimming took 6 bases from V and 0 from J, leaving 18 bases between them. Looked up from germline, CDR1 is SEHNR and CDR2 is FQNEAQ (reference sequence). The CDR3 covers 16 residues. In DNA, the CDR3 is TGTGCCAGCAGGCCGGAACTCGGGGGCCACTCCTACGAGCAGTACTTC. As protein: CASRPELGGHSYEQYF.

On this clonotype itself: This clone may be a read error of a much larger clone one base away. The chain recombines TRBV7-6 with TRBJ1-1; D unresolved. Germline V gene data show CDR1 as SGHVS and CDR2 as FNYEAQ. V was trimmed by 1 base and J by 1 base, leaving 13 bases between them. This CDR3 is 16 amino acids long. Here the CDR3 DNA reads TGTGCCAGCAGCTTAGGCGACGACTCAGCGAACACTGAAGCTTTCTTT. Amino acid sequence: CASSLGDDSANTEAFF. The variable domain in full, with the rest retrieved from reference TRBV7-6 and TRBJ1-1, is GAGVSQSPRYKVTKRGQDVALRCDPISGHVSLYWYRQALGQGPEFLTYFNYEAQQDKSGLPNDRFSAERPEGSISTLTIQRTEQRDSAMYRCASSLGDDSANTEAFFGQGTRLTVV.

This clonotype was recorded a few times. V gene TRBV27 combines with J gene TRBJ1-3; D is uncertain. The V end was cut by 0 bases, the J end by 8 bases, with 8 bases between. The CDR3 is 13 residues long. Germline lookup yields CDR1 MNHEY and CDR2 SMNVEV (reference sequence). The CDR3 reads CASSLSQQHTIYF. The DNA of the CDR3 is TGTGCCAGCAGTTTATCTCAGCAACACACCATATATTTT.

To note about this clonotype: A much larger clone lies a single base off, so this may be a read error. The chain employs TRBV7-8 and TRBJ1-4; D perhaps matches TRBD1 (6 bases). The germline CDR1 and CDR2 sequences are SGHVS and FQNEAQ. The CDR3 consists of 14 residues. CDR3 amino acids: CASSLAGADEILFF. The CDR3 DNA reads TGTGCCAGCAGCTTAGCGGGGGCGGACGAAATACTGTTTTTT.

This clonotype showed up just a few times. The rearrangement links TRBV20-1 to TRBJ2-7; 8 bases fit TRBD2. This CDR3 has 13 amino acids. The J segment lost 3 bases and the V segment lost 3 bases, leaving 4 bases of the junction unmatched. Germline CDR1 DFQATT, CDR2 SNEGSKA (reference sequence). This CDR3 is CSARPRGGYEQYV. The DNA for the CDR3 is TGCAGTGCTAGGCCCCGGGGGGGCTACGAGCAGTACGTC.

With regard to this clonotype: Since a much larger clone is just one base distant, this may be a read error. V gene TRBV12-3 or TRBV12-4 combines with J gene TRBJ1-5; D perhaps matches TRBD1 (6 bases). The CDR3 extends over 15 amino acids. For the CDR3, the DNA is TGTGCCAGCGGTTTATCAACAGGGAGGGGTCAGCCCCAGCATTTT. This translates into CASGLSTGRGQPQHF.

This clonotype showed up many times. The chain joins TRBV12-3 or TRBV12-4 to TRBJ1-1; D ambiguous. Trimming cost V 1 base and J 7 bases, with 16 bases left between them. This CDR3 is built from 15 residues. Here the CDR3 reads CASSLGLGEKGEAFF. The CDR3 bases are TGTGCCAGCAGTTTAGGCCTTGGGGAGAAGGGTGAAGCTTTCTTT.

V usage is TRBV29-1 and J usage is TRBJ1-2; the D gene is possibly TRBD1 (6 bases). The germline V gene encodes CDR1 SQVTM and CDR2 ANQGSEA. The CDR3 is made up of 13 amino acids. V was cut by 7 bases and J by 6 bases, with 18 bases left in between. The CDR3 loop reads CSGGRTVSDGYTF. In DNA form, the CDR3 reads TGCAGCGGGGGGAGGACAGTCTCGGATGGCTACACCTTC.

This clonotype was observed many times. The gene calls are TRBV11-1 and TRBJ2-3, with D possibly called TRBD1 or TRBD2 (5 bases each). V dropped 5 bases and J dropped 2 bases, with 17 bases sitting between them. This CDR3 spans 16 amino acids. Germline V lookup: CDR1 SGHAT, CDR2 FQDESV (reference sequence). CDR3 protein: CASSALWGIPTDTQYF. DNA of the CDR3: TGTGCCAGCAGCGCCCTGTGGGGGATTCCCACAGATACGCAGTATTTT.

V is TRBV12-3 or TRBV12-4 and J is TRBJ2-2; TRBD1 might be the D (5 bases). The CDR3 extends over 15 amino acids. V was clipped by 2 bases and J by 0 bases, with 7 bases between them. DNA of the CDR3: TGTGCCAGCAGTTTAACAGGTCCGAACACCGGGGAGCTGTTTTTT. Its translation: CASSLTGPNTGELFF.

In its sample, this clonotype was seen a few times. The chain carries TRBV5-8 and TRBJ1-2; D gene unclear. CDR3 size: 11 residues. Per the germline V gene, CDR1 is SGHTS and CDR2 is YDEGEE. Trimming removed 5 bases from V and 2 bases from J, with 4 bases in between. The CDR3 sequence: CASSWNYGYTF. CDR3 nucleotides: TGTGCCAGCAGTTGGAACTATGGCTACACCTTC.

The J gene is TRBJ2-3, the V gene TRBV7-6; 8 bases agree with TRBD2. J was trimmed by 2 bases and V by 5 bases; bases with no gene match: 6. Germline CDR1 is SGHVS and CDR2 is FNYEAQ. This CDR3 region has 15 residues. The CDR3 nucleotides are TGTGCCAGCAGCCTTAGCGGGGCCCCCACAGATACGCAGTATTTT. Protein sequence: CASSLSGAPTDTQYF.

Ten or more counts support this clonotype. The chain recombines TRBV11-3 with TRBJ2-6, with no clear D. Trimming took 5 bases from V and 0 from J, leaving 11 bases between them. CDR1 and CDR2 (germline): SGHNT, YENEEA. The CDR3 has 16 amino acids. CDR3 DNA sequence: TGTGCCAGCAGCCCCAGGAAAGGCTCTGGGGCCAACGTCCTGACTTTC. Translation: CASSPRKGSGANVLTF.

The rearrangement joins TRBV6-6 to TRBJ2-3; 7 bases align to TRBD1. This CDR3 has 15 residues. Germline trimming cut 2 bases from V and 2 bases from J; bases unmatched to any gene: 4. The V gene's germline CDR1 is MNHNY and CDR2 SVGAGI (reference sequence). CDR3 DNA sequence: TGTGCCAGCAGTTACCCGGGACAGACCACAGATACGCAGTATTTT. Encoded protein: CASSYPGQTTDTQYF.

The chain couples TRBV5-1 to TRBJ1-4; D remains ambiguous. V gave up 0 bases and J gave up 8 bases, with 14 bases separating them. The CDR3 sequence is 15 residues long. Germline V CDR1 and CDR2: SGHRS, YFSETQ. In DNA, the CDR3 is TGCGCCAGCAGCTTGGCCCCTGGGGATGGAGAAAAACTGTTTTTT. Translated, it gives CASSLAPGDGEKLFF. Based on the CDR3 plus reference TRBV5-1 and TRBJ1-4, the full variable domain is KAGVTQTPRYLIKTRGQQVTLSCSPISGHRSVSWYQQTPGQGLQFLFEYFSETQRNKGNFPGRFSGRQFSNSRSEMNVSTLELGDSALYLCASSLAPGDGEKLFFGSGTQLSVL.

This clonotype has a count of ten or more. The genes are TRBV7-2 and TRBJ1-2, with 9 bases aligning to TRBD1. J was trimmed by 13 bases and V by 4 bases; bases with no gene match: 10. Germline V CDR1 and CDR2: SGHTA, FQGNSA. CDR3 size: 13 residues. This chain's CDR3 is CASSSGQGFLVTF. CDR3 coding DNA: TGTGCCAGCAGCTCGGGACAGGGTTTTTTGGTCACCTTC. The full variable domain, completed using reference TRBV7-2 and TRBJ1-2, is GAGVSQSPSNKVTEKGKDVELRCDPISGHTALYWYRQSLGQGLEFLIYFQGNSAPDKSGLPSDRFSAERTGGSVSTLTIQRTQQEDSAVYLCASSSGQGFLVTFGSGTRLTVV.

The chain uses TRBV27 and TRBJ2-1; D unclear. The CDR3 spans 11 residues. Per germline, CDR1 MNHEY and CDR2 SMNVEV (reference sequence). V was clipped by 6 bases and J by 7 bases, with 7 bases between them. CDR3 amino acids: CASRVWNEQFF. The CDR3 bases are TGTGCCAGCAGAGTGTGGAATGAGCAGTTCTTC.

This clonotype came up many times. The CDR3 reads CATTGLAGGTDTQYF. The CDR3, as DNA: TGTGCCACCACAGGACTAGCGGGGGGCACAGATACGCAGTATTTT. V usage is TRBV7-9 and J usage is TRBJ2-3; 13 bases line up with TRBD2. Germline V gene data show CDR1 as SEHNR and CDR2 as FQNEAQ (reference sequence). This CDR3 is 15 amino acids long. V lost 10 bases to trimming and J lost 1 base; unmatched junction nucleotides: 5.

This clonotype was counted at least ten times. The gene calls are TRBV19 and TRBJ2-2, with D perhaps TRBD2 (8 bases). The germline V gene encodes CDR1 LNHDA and CDR2 SQIVND (reference sequence). This CDR3 is built from 18 residues. Trimming left V 4 bases short and J 4 bases short, with 22 bases between. CDR3 sequence (DNA): TGTGCCAGTAGTAGAACAGGGGCCAGCGGGGGTATCACCGGGGAGCTGTTTTTT. Translation gives CASSRTGASGGITGELFF.

This clonotype was detected only a few times. The chain links TRBV27 to TRBJ2-1; maybe TRBD1 (5 bases). Per germline, CDR1 MNHEY and CDR2 SMNVEV (reference sequence). Trimming cost V 3 bases and J 4 bases, with 13 bases left between them. The CDR3 runs to 15 residues. CDR3 residues: CASSFVGHPYNEQFF. The CDR3 region has the DNA TGTGCCAGCAGTTTCGTAGGACATCCTTACAATGAGCAGTTCTTC.

This clonotype was seen only a few times. The J gene is TRBJ1-1, the V gene TRBV7-9; D ambiguous. CDR3 size: 14 residues. From germline, CDR1 is SEHNR and CDR2 FQNEAQ (reference sequence). V was pared by 3 bases and J by 2 bases, with 10 bases between. Here the CDR3 reads CASSFKNGNTEAFF. The CDR3 region has the DNA TGTGCCAGCAGCTTTAAGAACGGAAACACTGAAGCTTTCTTT. Full variable domain (rest looked up from reference TRBV7-9 and TRBJ1-1): DTGVSQNPRHKITKRGQNVTFRCDPISEHNRLYWYRQTLGQGPEFLTYFQNEAQLEKSRLLSDRFSAERPKGSFSTLEIQRTEQGDSAMYLCASSFKNGNTEAFFGQGTRLTVV.

This clonotype appeared a few times. The chain uses TRBV6-5 and TRBJ2-3; 7 positions agree with TRBD2. J gave up 4 bases and V 1 base, and 5 bases lay outside the gene matches. CDR3 length: 15 residues. Germline CDR1 is MNHEY and CDR2 is SVGAGI. The chain's CDR3 is CASSYFAGESDTQYF. The DNA for the CDR3 is TGTGCCAGCAGTTACTTCGCGGGGGAATCAGATACGCAGTATTTT.

This clonotype was counted only a few times. The chain is built from TRBV19 and TRBJ1-1, with TRBD1 as a possible D gene (5 bases). The CDR3 length is 14 residues. The germline V gene encodes CDR1 LNHDA and CDR2 SQIVND (reference sequence). V gave up 5 bases and J gave up 4 bases, with 14 bases separating them. CDR3 sequence: CASSWAGGPTEAFF. The CDR3 bases are TGTGCCAGTAGTTGGGCGGGGGGTCCCACTGAAGCTTTCTTT.

For this clonotype: The junction shows a germline mismatch at one end, possibly a read error. The chain joins TRBV7-9 to TRBJ1-1; unclear D gene. This CDR3 comprises 12 residues. Germline loops: CDR1 SEHNR, CDR2 FQNEAQ (reference sequence). As DNA, the CDR3 is TGTGCCAGGGCCCCGCCGAACGCTGAAGCTTTCTTT. Translating it yields CARAPPNAEAFF.

The chain combines TRBV20-1 with TRBJ2-7, with 10 bases matching TRBD2. Germline CDR1 DFQATT, CDR2 SNEGSKA (reference sequence). With V trimmed by 2 bases and J by 4 bases, 11 bases remained unmatched. This CDR3 contains 16 residues. This CDR3 reads CSARLAGADPPYEQYF. CDR3 DNA sequence: TGCAGTGCTAGACTAGCGGGGGCCGACCCCCCTTACGAGCAGTACTTC.

This clonotype was seen only a few times. This chain joins TRBV6-6 and TRBJ2-3; TRBD1 agrees at 7 bases. The CDR3 has 16 residues. The trim removed 0 bases at V and 5 bases at J, leaving 8 bases unmatched. Germline CDR1 is MNHNY and CDR2 is SVGAGI (reference sequence). CDR3 region: CASSYSGPGGGDTQYF. The CDR3 DNA reads as TGTGCCAGCAGTTACTCTGGGCCAGGGGGTGGAGATACGCAGTATTTT.

The chain links TRBV6-2 or TRBV6-3 to TRBJ2-5; TRBD2 matches 10 bases. CDR1 is MNHEY, CDR2 SVGEGT, per germline. The trim removed 2 bases at V and 1 base at J, leaving 4 bases unmatched. The CDR3 totals 16 residues. The DNA of the CDR3 is TGTGCCAGCAGTTACGAGGCTAGCGGGGGCCAAGAGACCCAGTACTTC. It is translated as CASSYEASGGQETQYF.

The CDR3 region has the DNA TGTGCCAGTTTTCAGTGGGCTTCGAACACCGGGGAGCTGTTTTTT. Amino acids: CASFQWASNTGELFF. The rearrangement links TRBV19 to TRBJ2-2, with no clear D. There are 15 residues in the CDR3. V lost 8 bases, J lost 0 bases, and 13 bases lay in between. Germline values: CDR1 LNHDA, CDR2 SQIVND (reference sequence).